The entry below describes one T cell receptor beta chain. Produced via immunoSEQ multiplex PCR; TCRdb's table is partial and in-frame only. In the table there are approximately 360,000 clones, 89% of which are singletons. The data were obtained in a study of blood T cell repertoires in COVID-19. Study summary: The United States, Italy and Spain provided the acute and convalescent COVID-19 samples. T cells, B-cell-depleted T cells, or PBMCs provided the cDNA or gDNA that served as material.

With 3 bases removed from V and 2 bases from J, the gap between germline ends came to 13 bases. This CDR3 contains 15 residues. Per germline, CDR1 DFQATT and CDR2 SNEGSKA (reference sequence). This TCR derives from a man aged 40-49 years with acute or convalescent COVID-19. The chain carries TRBV20-1 and TRBJ1-4; D is uncertain. The sample taken for sequencing was peripheral blood. The CDR3, as DNA: TGCAGTGCTAGTGGAGGGTTTGGTACTAATGAAAAACTGTTTTTT. Its protein is CSASGGFGTNEKLFF.